The 19 T cell receptor beta chains below all came from one sample that was sequenced in a study of shared clonotypes between healthy human individuals. The table came from immunoSEQ multiplex PCR; TCRdb's copy has only in-frame clones and leaves some out. The sample includes some 740,000 clones, about 91% of them seen just once. The naive CD8 subset, CD45RO-negative cells positively selected for CCR7, excluded terminally differentiated effector memory CD45RA+ cells. Input material: naive CD8+ T cells sorted from blood. Source of these receptors: a man younger than 40 in good health.

The chain couples TRBV10-3 to TRBJ2-3, with TRBD1 matching 7 bases. Germline CDR1 and CDR2: ENHRY and SYGVKD. This CDR3 comprises 16 residues. V shed 10 bases and J 0 bases; nucleotides not matched to a gene: 13. The CDR3 DNA reads TGTGCCACCGGTGGCCGAGGACAGGAAAGCACAGATACGCAGTATTTT. It is translated as CATGGRGQESTDTQYF.

J is TRBJ1-4 and V is TRBV15; D uncertain. The CDR3 length is 16 residues. V gave up 9 bases and J gave up 0 bases, with 17 bases separating them. Germline-derived CDR1 and CDR2 are LNHNV and YYDKDF (reference sequence). The chain's CDR3 is CATSSEIFPTNEKLFF. The CDR3 bases are TGTGCCACGTCCTCTGAGATCTTTCCAACTAATGAAAAACTGTTTTTT.

The rearrangement joins TRBV23-1 to TRBJ2-7, with 10 nucleotides matching TRBD1. TRBV23-1 is an ORF, with its function uncertain. Trimming cost V 8 bases and J 6 bases; bases outside gene matches: 13. The CDR3 is made up of 15 amino acids. CDR3 coding DNA: TGCGCCAGCGCTTACCGGGACAGGGGACTGAGCGAGCAGTACTTC. This encodes CASAYRDRGLSEQYF.

The table lists this clone with a few counts. This chain joins TRBV10-3 and TRBJ2-5; D is ambiguous. Trimming left V 0 bases short and J 5 bases short, with 4 bases between. Germline V gives CDR1 ENHRY, CDR2 SYGVKD. This CDR3 region has 12 residues. The chain's CDR3 is CAISESLETQYF. DNA of the CDR3: TGTGCCATCAGTGAGTCCTTGGAGACCCAGTACTTC.

The V call is TRBV7-6, the J call TRBJ2-5; the D is unclear. V shed 1 base and J shed 5 bases, with 8 bases lying between them. The CDR3 consists of 13 residues. CDR1 and CDR2 from the germline V gene are SGHVS and FNYEAQ. CDR3 sequence: CASSLGHLETQYF. DNA for the CDR3: TGTGCCAGCAGCTTAGGACACTTGGAGACCCAGTACTTC.

The chain is built from TRBV19 and TRBJ2-7; TRBD1 might be the D (8 bases). This CDR3 comprises 19 residues. The germline V gene encodes CDR1 LNHDA and CDR2 SQIVND (reference sequence). V was clipped by 3 bases and J by 1 base, with 25 bases between them. The CDR3 region has the DNA TGTGCCAGTAGTATTGTTCGGGACAGGAGCGGGATAGCATCCTACGAGCAGTACTTC. Protein: CASSIVRDRSGIASYEQYF.

This rearrangement joins TRBV29-1 to TRBJ2-1; 10 nucleotides line up with TRBD2. The germline CDR1 and CDR2 sequences are SQVTM and ANQGSEA. This CDR3 has 14 residues. Trimming at V came to 4 bases and at J to 7 bases, leaving 7 bases not matched to a gene. The CDR3 nucleotides read TGCAGCGTTGTCCCAGCGGGAGGGCCGAATGAGCAGTTCTTC. It is translated as CSVVPAGGPNEQFF.

This sequence joins TRBV20-1 and TRBJ2-3; the D is unclear. V was cut by 5 bases and J by 6 bases, with 9 bases left in between. Germline V lookup: CDR1 DFQATT, CDR2 SNEGSKA (reference sequence). This CDR3 comprises 11 residues. The CDR3 sequence is CSAPSWDTQYF. The CDR3 DNA reads TGCAGTGCTCCCTCCTGGGATACGCAGTATTTT.

This chain joins TRBV6-5 and TRBJ2-1, with 8 positions matching TRBD2. The CDR3 is 15 amino acids. With 5 bases clipped from V and 7 bases from J, the junction kept 10 bases outside the gene matches. The germline V gene encodes CDR1 MNHEY and CDR2 SVGAGI. DNA for the CDR3: TGTGCCAGCAGTCTACCGGGACTAGATGTGAATGAGCAGTTCTTC. Protein sequence: CASSLPGLDVNEQFF.

The table lists this clone with a count of one. The chain is built from TRBV27 and TRBJ2-1, with 7 bases fitting TRBD1. V lost 9 bases and J lost 8; bases outside the gene matches: 7. This CDR3 comprises 12 residues. Germline V gives CDR1 MNHEY, CDR2 SMNVEV (reference sequence). The CDR3 DNA reads as TGTGCCAGTTCGACAGGGTGGGATGAGCAGTTCTTC. The encoded protein is CASSTGWDEQFF.

The rearrangement uses TRBV6-6 and TRBJ2-7; the D is unclear. This CDR3 has 10 amino acids. V was trimmed by 8 bases and J by 3 bases, leaving 5 bases between them. Germline lookup yields CDR1 MNHNY and CDR2 SVGAGI (reference sequence). The CDR3 reads CASLDYEQYF. CDR3 bases: TGTGCCAGCTTAGACTACGAGCAGTACTTC.

J is TRBJ2-7 and V is TRBV7-8; TRBD1 aligns across 8 bases. V trimming: 5 bases; J trimming: 5 bases; junction bases outside the gene matches: 5. Per germline, CDR1 SGHVS and CDR2 FQNEAQ. There are 13 residues in the CDR3. The CDR3 sequence: CASSQGAVDEQYF. For the CDR3, the DNA is TGTGCCAGCAGCCAGGGGGCAGTCGACGAGCAGTACTTC. Together with reference TRBV7-8 and TRBJ2-7, the CDR3 gives the full variable domain: GAGVSQSPRYKVAKRGQDVALRCDPISGHVSLFWYQQALGQGPEFLTYFQNEAQLDKSGLPSDRFFAERPEGSVSTLKIQRTQQEDSAVYLCASSQGAVDEQYFGPGTRLTVT.

The V gene is TRBV13, the J gene TRBJ2-2; no firm D call. Germline assignment: CDR1 PRHDT and CDR2 FYEKMQ (reference sequence). Trimming cost V 1 base and J 3 bases, with 12 bases left between them. The CDR3 spans 16 residues. For the CDR3, the DNA is TGTGCCAGCAGCTTAGCGTCCACCGTAGACACCGGGGAGCTGTTTTTT. Protein product: CASSLASTVDTGELFF.

The chain joins TRBV6-1 to TRBJ2-1, with no clear D. V was clipped by 3 bases and J by 1 base, with 13 bases between them. This CDR3 is built from 16 residues. In germline, CDR1 is MNHNS, CDR2 SASEGT. CDR3 coding DNA: TGTGCCAGCAGTGAGGGTGTGGGCCGATCCTACAATGAGCAGTTCTTC. It encodes CASSEGVGRSYNEQFF.

The chain couples TRBV15 to TRBJ2-1; the D is unclear. This CDR3 spans 15 amino acids. V was cut by 4 bases and J by 6 bases, with 16 bases left in between. Germline loops: CDR1 LNHNV, CDR2 YYDKDF (reference sequence). The CDR3 region has the DNA TGTGCCACCAGCACTAGAAGTGGAGTCCCCAATGAGCAGTTCTTC. Amino acids: CATSTRSGVPNEQFF.

In DNA, the CDR3 is TGTGCCAGCAGCCCACACCAAGGACAGGGACGCGAGCAGTACTTC. Its translation is CASSPHQGQGREQYF. J is TRBJ2-7 and V is TRBV7-7, with 8 bases matching TRBD1. The CDR3 runs 15 residues. Germline values: CDR1 SSHAT, CDR2 FNYEAQ (reference sequence). V gave up 5 bases and J gave up 6 bases; unmatched junction bases: 12.

The chain is built from TRBV7-9 and TRBJ2-7; TRBD1 matches at 8 bases. The trim removed 5 bases at V and 2 bases at J, leaving 5 bases unmatched. This CDR3 comprises 14 residues. Germline CDR1 reads SEHNR; CDR2 reads FQNEAQ (reference sequence). The CDR3: CASSGMDRAYEQYF. CDR3 bases: TGTGCCAGCAGCGGGATGGACAGGGCCTACGAGCAGTACTTC.

V usage is TRBV9 and J usage is TRBJ2-7; D possibly corresponds to TRBD1 (6 bases). This CDR3 region has 15 residues. Per germline, CDR1 SGDLS and CDR2 YYNGEE. Deletions cut 0 bases from V and 1 base from J, with 11 bases between. CDR3 sequence (DNA): TGTGCCAGCAGCGTAGCGGACAGTAGTTCCTACGAGCAGTACTTC. Protein product: CASSVADSSSYEQYF. Drawing the rest from reference TRBV9 and TRBJ2-7, the complete variable domain is DSGVTQTPKHLITATGQRVTLRCSPRSGDLSVYWYQQSLDQGLQFLIQYYNGEERAKGNILERFSAQQFPDLHSELNLSSLELGDSALYFCASSVADSSSYEQYFGPGTRLTVT.

A remark on this clone: Since no conserved phenylalanine or tryptophan closes the CDR3, a read error is the likely cause. The DNA is omitted, as the CDR3 cannot be located on it reliably, and the CDR3 follows TCRdb's listing. This chain joins TRBV21-1 and TRBJ2-7. TRBV21-1 constitutes a pseudogene. The CDR3 is 13 amino acids in total, end residues counted. CDR3 sequence reads: CASSKASAITSFR.